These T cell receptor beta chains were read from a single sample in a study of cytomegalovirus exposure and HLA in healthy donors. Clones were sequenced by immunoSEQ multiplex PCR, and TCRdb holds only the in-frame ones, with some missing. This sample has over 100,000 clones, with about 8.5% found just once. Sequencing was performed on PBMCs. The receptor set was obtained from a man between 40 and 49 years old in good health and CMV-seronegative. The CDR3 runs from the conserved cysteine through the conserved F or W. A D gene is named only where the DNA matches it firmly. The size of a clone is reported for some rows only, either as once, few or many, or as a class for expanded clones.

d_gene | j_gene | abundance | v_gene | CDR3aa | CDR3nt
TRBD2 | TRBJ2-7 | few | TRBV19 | CASSPGRAGVNEQYF | TGTGCCAGTAGTCCGGGAAGAGCGGGGGTCAACGAGCAGTACTTC
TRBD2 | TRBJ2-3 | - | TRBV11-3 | CASSLQGLATDTQYF | TGTGCCAGCAGCTTACAGGGACTAGCCACAGATACGCAGTATTTT
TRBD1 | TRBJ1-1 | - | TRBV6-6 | CASSSRTGGNTEAFF | TGTGCCAGCAGTTCCCGGACAGGGGGGAACACTGAAGCTTTCTTT
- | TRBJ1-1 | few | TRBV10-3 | CAISALREAEAFF | TGTGCCATCAGCGCATTGAGGGAGGCTGAAGCTTTCTTT
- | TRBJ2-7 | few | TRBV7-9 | CASSFSSSYEQYF | TGTGCCAGCAGCTTTAGCAGTAGCTACGAGCAGTACTTC
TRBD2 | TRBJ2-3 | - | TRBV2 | CASRETSGGAETDTQYF | TGTGCCAGCAGAGAGACTAGCGGGGGGGCGGAAACAGATACGCAGTATTTT
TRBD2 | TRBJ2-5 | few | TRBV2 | CASRAVRLAGGGETQYF | TGTGCCAGCAGAGCAGTTAGACTAGCGGGGGGGGGTGAGACCCAGTACTTC
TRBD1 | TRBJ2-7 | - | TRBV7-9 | CASGDSNYEQYF | TGTGCCAGCGGGGACAGTAACTACGAGCAGTACTTC
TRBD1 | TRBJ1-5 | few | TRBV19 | CASSPIDRGNQPQHF | TGTGCCAGTAGCCCCATTGACAGGGGCAATCAGCCCCAGCATTTT
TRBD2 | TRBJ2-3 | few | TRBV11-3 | CASSPGTSIDTQYF | TGTGCCAGCAGCCCAGGGACTAGCATTGATACGCAGTATTTT
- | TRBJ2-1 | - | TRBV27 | CASSLASYNEQFF | TGTGCCAGCAGTTTGGCCTCCTACAATGAGCAGTTCTTC
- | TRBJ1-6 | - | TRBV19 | CASSILSRVNSPLHF | TGTGCCAGTAGTATCCTCTCCAGGGTGAATTCACCCCTCCACTTT
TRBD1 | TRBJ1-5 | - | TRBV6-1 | CASEEGQGNNQPQHF | TGTGCCAGCGAAGAGGGACAGGGGAACAATCAGCCCCAGCATTTT
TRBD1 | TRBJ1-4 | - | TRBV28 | CASSKTGAPNEKLFF | TGTGCCAGCAGTAAAACAGGGGCGCCTAATGAAAAACTGTTTTTT
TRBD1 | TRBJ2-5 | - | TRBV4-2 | CASSQEGQGGGKETQYF | TGTGCCAGCAGCCAAGAGGGACAGGGAGGCGGAAAAGAGACCCAGTACTTC
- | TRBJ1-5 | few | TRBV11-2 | CASSHSDQPQHF | TGTGCCAGCAGCCACAGTGATCAGCCCCAGCATTTT
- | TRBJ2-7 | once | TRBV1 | CTSSQSGQVVDEQYF | TGCACCAGCAGCCAGTCGGGACAAGTCGTCGACGAGCAGTACTTC
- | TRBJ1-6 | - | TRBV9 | CASSVGGDIGDSPLHF | TGTGCCAGCAGCGTAGGAGGGGACATTGGGGATTCACCCCTCCACTTT
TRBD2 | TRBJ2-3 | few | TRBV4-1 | CASSPFGLALDTQYF | TGCGCCAGCAGCCCCTTCGGACTAGCTTTAGATACGCAGTATTTT
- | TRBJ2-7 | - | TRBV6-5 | CASSYGGEYAGAEQYF | TGTGCCAGCAGTTACGGAGGGGAATACGCGGGGGCCGAGCAGTACTTC
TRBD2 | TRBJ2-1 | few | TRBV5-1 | CASSLAGLNEQFF | TGCGCCAGCAGCCTAGCGGGGCTTAATGAGCAGTTCTTC
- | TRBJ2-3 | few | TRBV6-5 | CASSLGSATDTQYF | TGTGCCAGCAGTTTGGGCTCTGCTACAGATACGCAGTATTTT
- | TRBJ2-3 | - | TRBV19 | CASTPAGANTDTQYF | TGTGCCAGTACCCCTGCGGGGGCCAACACAGATACGCAGTATTTT
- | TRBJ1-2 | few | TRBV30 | CAWRRGLIRGYGYTF | TGTGCCTGGAGACGGGGTCTTATTCGAGGCTATGGCTACACCTTC
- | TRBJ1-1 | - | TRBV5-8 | CASSFSGETEAFF | TGTGCCAGCAGCTTTAGCGGGGAAACTGAAGCTTTCTTT
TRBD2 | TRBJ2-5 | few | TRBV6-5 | CASSRGGETQYF | TGTGCCAGCAGCCGGGGGGGGGAGACCCAGTACTTC
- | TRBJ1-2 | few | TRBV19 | CASTGGEGIYYGYTF | TGTGCCAGCACGGGAGGGGAGGGCATATACTATGGCTACACCTTC
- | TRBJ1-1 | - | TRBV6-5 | CASSPRRGDTEAFF | TGTGCCAGCAGTCCCCGGAGGGGTGACACTGAAGCTTTCTTT
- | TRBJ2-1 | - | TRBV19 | CASSIGGSSQYNEQFF | TGTGCCAGTAGTATAGGAGGGTCCTCCCAGTACAATGAGCAGTTCTTC
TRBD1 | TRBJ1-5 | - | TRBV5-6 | CASSLGQGASQPQHF | TGTGCCAGCAGCTTAGGACAGGGGGCTTCTCAGCCCCAGCATTTT
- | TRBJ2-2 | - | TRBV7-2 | CASSRTGELFF | TGTGCCAGCAGTCGCACCGGGGAGCTGTTTTTT
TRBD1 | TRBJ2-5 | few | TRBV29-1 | CSVEHFFGTEETQYF | TGCAGCGTTGAACACTTCTTCGGGACAGAAGAGACCCAGTACTTC
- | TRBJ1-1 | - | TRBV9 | CASSVVSGAWTSTEAFF | TGTGCCAGCAGCGTAGTGTCAGGGGCATGGACTTCCACTGAAGCTTTCTTT
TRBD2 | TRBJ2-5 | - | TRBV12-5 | CASVPWGGHLQETQYF | TGTGCTAGTGTCCCCTGGGGAGGGCACCTCCAAGAGACCCAGTACTTC
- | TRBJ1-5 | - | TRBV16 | CASSRLDSNQPQHF | TGTGCCAGCAGCCGCCTAGATAGCAATCAGCCCCAGCATTTT
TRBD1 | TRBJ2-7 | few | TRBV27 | CASSTGGVSEQYF | TGTGCCAGCTCTACAGGGGGCGTCTCCGAGCAGTACTTC
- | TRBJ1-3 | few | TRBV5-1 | CASSLDTFSGNTIYF | TGCGCCAGCAGCTTGGACACGTTCTCTGGAAACACCATATATTTT
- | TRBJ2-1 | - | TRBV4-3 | CASGQNRNEQFF | TGCGCCAGCGGCCAAAACAGAAATGAGCAGTTCTTC
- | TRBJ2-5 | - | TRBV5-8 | CASSVLGPRGEETQYF | TGTGCCAGCAGCGTCCTCGGCCCCAGGGGGGAAGAGACCCAGTACTTC
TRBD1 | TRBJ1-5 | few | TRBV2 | CASSDITGGQPQHF | TGTGCCAGCAGTGACATAACAGGGGGACAGCCCCAGCATTTT
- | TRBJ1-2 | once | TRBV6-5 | CASSRMGDYGYPF | TGTGCCAGCAGTCGGATGGGGGACTATGGCTACCCCTTC
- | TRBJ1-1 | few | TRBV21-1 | CASSKRMRGLTGTFF | TGTGCCAGCAGCAAAAGAATGCGGGGACTCACGGGGACTTTCTTT
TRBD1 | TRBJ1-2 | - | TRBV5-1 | CASSPDRVSGYTF | TGCGCCAGCAGCCCGGACAGGGTCTCTGGCTACACCTTC
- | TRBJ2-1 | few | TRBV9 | CASSASQGGFYNEQFF | TGTGCCAGCAGCGCATCTCAGGGGGGATTCTACAATGAGCAGTTCTTC
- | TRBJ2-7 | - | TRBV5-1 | CASSITPSASEQYF | TGCGCCAGCAGCATCACTCCTAGCGCCAGCGAGCAGTACTTC
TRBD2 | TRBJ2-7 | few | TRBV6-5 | CASGVAGGIGEQYF | TGTGCCAGCGGCGTAGCGGGGGGGATAGGCGAGCAGTACTTC
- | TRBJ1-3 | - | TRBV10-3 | CARPDFGNTIYF | TGTGCCCGCCCAGATTTTGGAAACACCATATATTTT
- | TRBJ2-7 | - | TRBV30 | CAWSTLQGSGQSF | TGTGCCTGGAGTACCCTACAGGGTAGCGGGCAGTCCTTC